This TCR beta chain originates from a study of shared clonotypes between healthy human individuals. Measured with immunoSEQ multiplex PCR; TCRdb has only the in-frame clones, and not every one. The sample consists of around 700,000 clones, over 65% of them appearing once. Points on this clone: Its antigen is undetermined.

V was trimmed by 0 bases and J by 4 bases, leaving 13 bases between them. CDR1 SGHDT and CDR2 YYEEEE come from the germline V gene. The CDR3 covers 15 residues. General study findings and limits: Naive CD4 clonotypes overlapped across a handful of donors at approximately 5.3%. Rarefaction showed that sequencing of sorted subsets was incomplete (despite large depth).

Sequenced sample: memory CD4+ T cells sorted from blood. Subset given: CD45RA-negative fraction. The TCR sequence derives from a woman in her 30s in good health. The V gene is TRBV5-6, the J gene TRBJ1-1; D is perhaps TRBD1 (5 bases). The CDR3 protein is CASSLVGGRATEAFF. Here the CDR3 DNA reads TGTGCCAGCAGCTTGGTGGGGGGACGCGCCACTGAAGCTTTCTTT.